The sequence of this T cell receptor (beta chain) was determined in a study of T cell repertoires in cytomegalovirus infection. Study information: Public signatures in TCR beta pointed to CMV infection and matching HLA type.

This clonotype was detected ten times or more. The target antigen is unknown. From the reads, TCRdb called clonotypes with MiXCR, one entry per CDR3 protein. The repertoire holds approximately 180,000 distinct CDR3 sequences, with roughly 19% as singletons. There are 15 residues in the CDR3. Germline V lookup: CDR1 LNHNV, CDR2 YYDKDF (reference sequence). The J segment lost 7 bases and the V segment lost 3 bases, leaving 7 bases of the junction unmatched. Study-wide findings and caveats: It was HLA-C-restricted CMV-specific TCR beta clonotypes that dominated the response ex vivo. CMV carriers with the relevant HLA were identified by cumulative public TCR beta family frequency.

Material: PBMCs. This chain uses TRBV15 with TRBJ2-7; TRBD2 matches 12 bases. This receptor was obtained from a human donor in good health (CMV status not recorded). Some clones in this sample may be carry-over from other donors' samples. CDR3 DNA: TGTGCCACCAGCAGTCGGACTAGCGGGGCCCCGGAGCAGTACTTC. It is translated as CATSSRTSGAPEQYF.